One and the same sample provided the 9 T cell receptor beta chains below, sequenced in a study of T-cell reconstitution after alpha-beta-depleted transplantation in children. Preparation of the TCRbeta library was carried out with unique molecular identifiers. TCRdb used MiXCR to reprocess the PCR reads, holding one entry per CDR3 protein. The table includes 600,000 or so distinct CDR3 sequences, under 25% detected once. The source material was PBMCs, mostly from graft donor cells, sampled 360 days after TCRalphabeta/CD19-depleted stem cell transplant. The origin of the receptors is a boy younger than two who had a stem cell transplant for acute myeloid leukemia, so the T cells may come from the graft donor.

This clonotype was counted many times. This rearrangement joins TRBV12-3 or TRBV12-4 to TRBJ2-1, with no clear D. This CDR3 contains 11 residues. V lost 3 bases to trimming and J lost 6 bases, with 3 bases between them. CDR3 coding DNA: TGTGCCAGCAGTTTCTCCAATGAGCAGTTCTTC. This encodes CASSFSNEQFF.

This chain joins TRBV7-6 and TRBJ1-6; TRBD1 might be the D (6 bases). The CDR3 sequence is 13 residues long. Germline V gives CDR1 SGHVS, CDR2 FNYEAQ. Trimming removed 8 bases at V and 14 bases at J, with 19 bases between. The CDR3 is CASAAEGGTSLHF. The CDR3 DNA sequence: TGTGCCAGCGCGGCGGAGGGGGGAACTTCCCTCCACTTT.

DNA for the CDR3: TGTGCCAGCAGCCCCGGGACTAGCGGGAGTGGGCTGAATGAGCAGTTCTTC. Protein product: CASSPGTSGSGLNEQFF. This sequence joins TRBV7-9 and TRBJ2-1, with 14 bases matching TRBD2. The CDR3 runs 17 residues. From germline, CDR1 is SEHNR and CDR2 FQNEAQ (reference sequence). V shed 5 bases, J shed 7 bases, and the junction held 10 bases outside the gene matches.

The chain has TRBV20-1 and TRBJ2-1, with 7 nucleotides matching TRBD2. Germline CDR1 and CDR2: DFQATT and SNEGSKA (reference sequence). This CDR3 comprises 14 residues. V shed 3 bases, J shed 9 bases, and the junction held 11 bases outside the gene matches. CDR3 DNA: TGCAGTGCTAGTTCGGGACTACCTAGTAGTGAGCAGTTCTTC. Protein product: CSASSGLPSSEQFF.

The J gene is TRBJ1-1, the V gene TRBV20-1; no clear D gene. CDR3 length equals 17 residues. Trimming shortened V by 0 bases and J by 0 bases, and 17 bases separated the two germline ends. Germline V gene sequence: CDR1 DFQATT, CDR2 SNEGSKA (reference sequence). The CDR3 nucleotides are TGCAGTGCTAGAGAAATTGAGGGATTTCTCATGAACACTGAAGCTTTCTTT. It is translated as CSAREIEGFLMNTEAFF.

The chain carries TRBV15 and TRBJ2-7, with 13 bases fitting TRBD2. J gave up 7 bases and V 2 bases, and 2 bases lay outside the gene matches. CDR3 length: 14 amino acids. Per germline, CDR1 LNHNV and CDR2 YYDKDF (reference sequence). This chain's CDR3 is CATSRPGLAGEQYF. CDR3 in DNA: TGTGCCACCAGCAGACCGGGACTAGCGGGGGAGCAGTACTTC.

CDR3 coding DNA: TGTGCCAGCAGCGTATATTGCGGGGGGGCCTCCGAGCAGTACGTC. This translates into CASSVYCGGASEQYV. The chain employs TRBV9 and TRBJ2-7; TRBD2 agrees at 9 bases. CDR3 length equals 15 residues. The V segment lost 1 base and the J segment 6 bases; nucleotides outside the gene matches: 8. Looked up from germline, CDR1 is SGDLS and CDR2 is YYNGEE.

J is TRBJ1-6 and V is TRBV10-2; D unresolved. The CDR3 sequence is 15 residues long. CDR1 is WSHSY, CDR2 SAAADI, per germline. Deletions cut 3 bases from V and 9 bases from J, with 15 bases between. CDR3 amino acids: CASSDMGLWGSPLHF. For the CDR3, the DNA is TGCGCCAGCAGTGACATGGGCTTATGGGGTTCACCCCTCCACTTT.

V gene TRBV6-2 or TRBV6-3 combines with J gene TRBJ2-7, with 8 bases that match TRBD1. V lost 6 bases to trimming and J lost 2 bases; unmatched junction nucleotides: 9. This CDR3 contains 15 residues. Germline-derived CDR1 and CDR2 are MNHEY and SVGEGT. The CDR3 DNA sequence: TGTGCCAGCAGCAATCTTCAGGGGGCCCCCTACGAGCAGTACTTC. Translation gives CASSNLQGAPYEQYF.